This T cell receptor (beta chain) was recorded in a study of control samples from healthy donors and cancer patients. This CDR3 region has 15 residues. V lost 6 bases, J lost 9 bases, and 7 bases stayed unmatched. Germline V gene lookup returns CDR1 SNHLY and CDR2 FYNNEI. Sequenced by immunoSEQ multiplex PCR; TCRdb stores in-frame clones only, minus some. The sample lists around 150,000 clones, approximately 94% seen once, with 14% in the top ten. Specimen: PBMCs. The chain employs TRBV2 and TRBJ2-1, with 14 bases aligning to TRBD2. This clonotype was sampled from a man aged 55 to 70 with colorectal cancer. DNA of the CDR3: TGTGCCAGCAGGGGGACTAGCGGGGGAGGGGTTGAGCAGTTCTTC. Translation: CASRGTSGGGVEQFF. The complete variable domain, with remaining parts taken from reference TRBV2 and TRBJ2-1, reads EPEVTQTPSHQVTQMGQEVILRCVPISNHLYFYWYRQILGQKVEFLVSFYNNEISEKSEIFDDQFSVERPDGSNFTLKIRSTKLEDSAMYFCASRGTSGGGVEQFFGPGTRLTVL.